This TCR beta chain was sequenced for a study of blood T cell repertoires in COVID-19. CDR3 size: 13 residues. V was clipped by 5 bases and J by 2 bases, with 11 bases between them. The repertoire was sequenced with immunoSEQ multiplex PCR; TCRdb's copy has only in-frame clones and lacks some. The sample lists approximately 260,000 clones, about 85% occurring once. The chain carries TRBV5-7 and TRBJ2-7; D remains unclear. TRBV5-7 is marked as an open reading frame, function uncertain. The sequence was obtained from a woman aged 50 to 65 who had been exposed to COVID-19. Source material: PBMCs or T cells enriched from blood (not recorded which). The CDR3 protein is CASRTRTPYEQYF. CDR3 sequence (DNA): TGTGCCAGCAGGACACGAACCCCCTACGAGCAGTACTTC.